The 13 T cell receptor beta chains reported below all come from one sample, sequenced in a study of tumor-infiltrating lymphocytes in primary liver carcinoma. A primer in the constant region served to generate TCR beta cDNA from approximately 500 ng of total RNA. Nested multiplex PCR, run for three rounds with slightly modified ARM-PCR, yielded TCR beta libraries. TRBV1-TRBV30 forward primers paired with a C-beta reverse primer drove the first two PCR rounds, about 10 cycles each. TCRdb analysed the multiplex PCR reads with MiXCR anew, one entry per CDR3 protein. The sample lists around 190,000 distinct CDR3 sequences, approximately 86% occurring once. Total RNA and DNA came together from around 20-30 mg of bulk tissue without cell sorting. The sequencing sample was made of tumor tissue from primary liver carcinoma. These receptors all stem from a man aged 35 to 55 with primary liver carcinoma and hepatitis B virus infection.

With regard to this clonotype: The CDR3 carries no conserved terminal phenylalanine or tryptophan, so it likely arises from a read error. The genes are TRBV6-6 and TRBJ2-3; D could derive from TRBD1 or TRBD2 (5 bases each). CDR1 is MNHNY, CDR2 SVGAGI, per germline (reference sequence). This CDR3 contains 13 residues. Trimming shortened V by 7 bases and J by 3 bases, and 11 bases separated the two germline ends. The CDR3 protein is CASTRESTDTQYY. The CDR3 nucleotides are TGTGCCAGCACCAGGGAGAGTACAGATACGCAGTATTAT.

About this clonotype: An end of the junction differs from the germline gene, which may be a read error. This chain connects TRBV5-1 to TRBJ1-1; TRBD1 is a possible D gene (5 bases). The CDR3 runs to 15 residues. Germline CDR1 reads SGHRS; CDR2 reads YFSETQ. CDR3 sequence reads: CASSPTARVDTEAIF. In DNA form, the CDR3 reads TGCGCCAGCAGCCCCACGGCCAGGGTGGACACTGAAGCCATCTTT.

Comments on this clonotype: Without the conserved terminal phenylalanine or tryptophan, this CDR3 likely stems from a read error. V is TRBV6-2 or TRBV6-3 and J is TRBJ1-5; 10 positions match TRBD1. J lost 7 bases, V lost 8 bases, and 5 bases had no gene match. CDR1 MNHEY and CDR2 SVGEGT come from the germline V gene. The CDR3 runs to 13 residues. DNA for the CDR3: TGTGCCAGCCAGGACAGGGGGAGACAGCCCCAGCATTTA. Residues: CASQDRGRQPQHL.

As for this clonotype: The junction departs from germline at one end; a sequencing error may be responsible. CDR3 protein: CSVEGPGRLQETEYF. The CDR3 DNA reads as TGCAGCGTCGAGGGACCCGGGAGGCTCCAAGAGACCGAGTATTTC. J is TRBJ2-5 and V is TRBV29-1, with 7 bases fitting TRBD2. CDR1 and CDR2 (germline): SQVTM, ANQGSEA. The CDR3 consists of 15 residues.

Concerning this clonotype: Compared with germline, one end of the junction differs, possibly owing to a read error. Here the CDR3 reads CVSSKRDWEETQYF. For the CDR3, the DNA is TGCGTCAGCAGCAAACGGGACTGGGAAGAGACCCAGTACTTC. The chain recombines TRBV4-1 with TRBJ2-5; D might be TRBD2 (6 bases). The CDR3 loop spans 14 amino acids. Germline CDR1 and CDR2: MGHRA and YSYEKL.

This clonotype appeared once. This may be a read error: a much more frequent sequence differs by one nucleotide. V and J are TRBV5-1 and TRBJ2-3; tentatively, D is TRBD1 (6 bases). CDR1 and CDR2 from the germline V gene are SGHRS and YFSETQ. This CDR3 has 16 residues. CDR3 protein: CANSLAGTQTTDTQYF. The CDR3, as DNA: TGCGCCAACAGCTTGGCTGGGACACAAACCACAGATACGCAGTATTTT.

About this clonotype: The missing conserved phenylalanine or tryptophan at the end of this CDR3 makes a read error likely. The CDR3 loop reads CASGQAPGPNYEQYL. The CDR3 DNA sequence: TGTGCCAGCGGCCAAGCCCCGGGACCAAACTACGAGCAGTACTTA. The chain uses TRBV4-2 and TRBJ2-7, with D perhaps TRBD1 or TRBD2 (5 bases each). CDR3 length equals 15 residues. Germline CDR1 reads LGHNA; CDR2 reads YNFKEQ.

Details on this clonotype: The junction departs from germline at one end; a sequencing error may be responsible. The chain employs TRBV12-3 or TRBV12-4 and TRBJ1-5; D is unclear. The CDR3 contains 14 residues. The CDR3 loop reads CASSFVPDNQPQHF. CDR3 nucleotides: TGTGCCAGCAGTTTTGTGCCAGATAATCAACCCCAGCATTTT.

For this clonotype: Germline and junction disagree at one end, which may indicate a read error. CDR3 nucleotide sequence: TGTGCCAGCAGTGGAGAGCATAGCAATCAGCCTCAGCATTTT. The encoded protein is CASSGEHSNQPQHF. The chain joins TRBV6-1 to TRBJ1-5; D not certain. The CDR3 loop spans 14 amino acids. Germline V gives CDR1 MNHNS, CDR2 SASEGT.

The rearrangement joins TRBV11-1 to TRBJ2-7, with unresolved D. The CDR3 covers 15 residues. V was clipped by 5 bases and J by 4 bases, with 18 bases between them. Germline-derived CDR1 and CDR2 are SGHAT and FQDESV (reference sequence). CDR3 nucleotides: TGTGCCAGCAGCATAACTGGATCAGGAGAATACGAGCAGTACTTC. As protein: CASSITGSGEYEQYF.

Comments on this clonotype: One junction end disagrees with the germline gene, perhaps due to a read error. The chain recombines TRBV5-4 with TRBJ2-7, with 10 bases that match TRBD1. The CDR3 has 14 residues. Germline V gene sequence: CDR1 SGHNT, CDR2 YYREEE (reference sequence). CDR3 sequence reads: CVSSKDRGLYDQYF. Here the CDR3 DNA reads TGTGTCAGCAGCAAAGACAGGGGGCTATACGATCAGTACTTC.

To note about this clonotype: Since a much larger clone is just one base distant, this may be a read error. The chain carries TRBV5-1 and TRBJ2-7; 7 positions agree with TRBD1. The germline V gene encodes CDR1 SGHRS and CDR2 YFSETQ. The CDR3 is 14 amino acids. The CDR3 sequence is CTSSLEGGSHEQYF. The CDR3 DNA reads TGCACCAGCAGCTTGGAAGGGGGCTCCCACGAGCAGTACTTC.

V gene TRBV29-1 combines with J gene TRBJ2-7; 12 bases agree with TRBD2. Germline V gene sequence: CDR1 SQVTM, CDR2 ANQGSEA. The CDR3 contains 16 residues. The J segment lost 3 bases and the V segment lost 7 bases, leaving 13 bases of the junction unmatched. The CDR3 here is CSARTSGNSKHYEQYF. CDR3 in DNA: TGCAGCGCGCGGACTAGCGGGAACTCAAAACACTACGAGCAGTACTTC.